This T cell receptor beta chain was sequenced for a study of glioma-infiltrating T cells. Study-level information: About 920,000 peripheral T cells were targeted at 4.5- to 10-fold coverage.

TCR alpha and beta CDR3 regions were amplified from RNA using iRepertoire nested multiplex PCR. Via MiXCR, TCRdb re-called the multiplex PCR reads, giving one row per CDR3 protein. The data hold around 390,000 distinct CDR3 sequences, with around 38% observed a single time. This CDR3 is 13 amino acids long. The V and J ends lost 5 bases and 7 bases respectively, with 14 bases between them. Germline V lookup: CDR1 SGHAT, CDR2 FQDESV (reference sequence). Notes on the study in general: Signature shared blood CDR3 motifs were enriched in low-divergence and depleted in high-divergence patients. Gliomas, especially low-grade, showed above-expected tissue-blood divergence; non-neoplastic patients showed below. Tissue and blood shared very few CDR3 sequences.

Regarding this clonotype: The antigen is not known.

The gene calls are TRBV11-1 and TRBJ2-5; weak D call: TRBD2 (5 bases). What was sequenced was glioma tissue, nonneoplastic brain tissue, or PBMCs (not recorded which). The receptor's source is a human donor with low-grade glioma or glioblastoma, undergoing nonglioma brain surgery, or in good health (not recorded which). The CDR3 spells CASSPSADRTQYF. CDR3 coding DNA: TGTGCCAGCAGCCCCTCAGCGGATAGGACCCAGTACTTC.